This section outlines one T cell receptor beta chain sequence together with its context. Under the authors' procedure: Estimation of nucleated cell counts was performed using reference gene primer amplification. TCRdb's copy holds only in-frame clones and misses some; the assay was immunoSEQ multiplex PCR. V and J calls and clone size come straight from that table; D and trimming were deduced from the DNA. The sample holds 90,000 to 150,000 clones, 85% to 90% seen once. V was shortened by 0 bases and J by 4 bases, with 13 bases between the two germline ends. CDR3 length: 16 amino acids. Germline loops: CDR1 MGHRA, CDR2 YSYEKL. The sample is drawn from a study of blood T cell repertoires in COVID-19. Study-wide context: Both acute and convalescent COVID-19 samples were obtained from the United States, Italy and Spain. T cells, B-cell-depleted T cells, or PBMCs supplied cDNA or gDNA.

The clonotype originates from a man older than 75 with acute or convalescent COVID-19. Specimen: peripheral blood. This chain joins TRBV4-1 and TRBJ1-5; D might be TRBD1 (5 bases). The CDR3 sequence is CASSQEAQGRNQPQHF. DNA of the CDR3: TGCGCCAGCAGCCAAGAAGCGCAGGGAAGAAATCAGCCCCAGCATTTT.